Each of the 32 T cell receptor beta chains below was sequenced from the same sample in a study. TCRdb's copy holds only in-frame clones and misses some; the assay was immunoSEQ multiplex PCR. The sample lists about 68,000 clones, 93% seen once, with roughly 4.5% in the top ten. Sequences were obtained from PBMCs. These receptors came from a man between 35 and 55 years old with rheumatoid arthritis.

This chain connects TRBV15 to TRBJ2-3; D remains ambiguous. The V end was cut by 1 base, the J end by 2 bases, with 10 bases between. Germline V lookup: CDR1 LNHNV, CDR2 YYDKDF (reference sequence). The CDR3 runs to 15 residues. CDR3 sequence reads: CATSRGEKTTDTQYF. CDR3 in DNA: TGTGCCACCAGCAGAGGTGAGAAAACCACAGATACGCAGTATTTT.

This sequence joins TRBV19 and TRBJ2-7; the match to TRBD1 covers 7 bases. The CDR3 runs to 15 residues. Germline V lookup: CDR1 LNHDA, CDR2 SQIVND (reference sequence). The ends lost 2 bases at V and 3 bases at J; junction bases unmatched: 7. In DNA, the CDR3 is TGTGCCAGTAGTATATTTCTGGCAGGGGGCTACGAGCAGTACTTC. This gives the protein CASSIFLAGGYEQYF.

The chain links TRBV7-6 to TRBJ1-3; D ambiguous. Trimming removed 6 bases from V and 0 bases from J, with 6 bases in between. CDR1 SGHVS and CDR2 FNYEAQ come from the germline V gene. CDR3 length: 13 residues. The CDR3 spells CASRWGSGNTIYF. The CDR3, as DNA: TGTGCCAGCAGATGGGGCTCTGGAAACACCATATATTTT.

V and J are TRBV7-9 and TRBJ2-7, with D maybe TRBD2 (5 bases). V lost 4 bases and J lost 2, with 12 bases in between. CDR1 and CDR2 from the germline V gene are SEHNR and FQNEAQ (reference sequence). The CDR3 length is 14 residues. The CDR3 DNA reads as TGTGCCAGCAGCTCCCCGGGGATTACCTACGAGCAGTACTTC. It codes for CASSSPGITYEQYF.

The rearrangement links TRBV5-8 to TRBJ1-5; the match to TRBD1 covers 7 bases. With V trimmed by 0 bases and J by 6 bases, 6 bases remained unmatched. Germline-derived CDR1 and CDR2 are SGHTS and YDEGEE. The CDR3 loop spans 15 amino acids. CDR3 sequence (DNA): TGTGCCAGCAGCTTGGGGAGGGGGCGGCGTCAGCCCCAGCATTTT. It encodes CASSLGRGRRQPQHF.

The chain employs TRBV5-1 and TRBJ1-2; no firm D call. Germline V CDR1 and CDR2: SGHRS, YFSETQ. The V end lost 0 bases, the J end lost 8 bases, and 8 bases lay between the germline ends. CDR3 length: 12 residues. CDR3 amino acids: CASSLDQKGYTF. In nucleotides, the CDR3 is TGCGCCAGCAGCTTGGACCAGAAGGGCTACACCTTC.

This chain links TRBV19 with TRBJ1-6; tentatively, D is TRBD1 (6 bases). The V end was cut by 4 bases, the J end by 4 bases, with 8 bases between. This CDR3 has 14 residues. Per germline, CDR1 LNHDA and CDR2 SQIVND (reference sequence). DNA of the CDR3: TGTGCCAGTAGTAGGACAGTTTATAATTCACCCCTCCACTTT. This gives the protein CASSRTVYNSPLHF.

The J gene is TRBJ1-3, the V gene TRBV5-6, with D unresolved. The germline V gene encodes CDR1 SGHDT and CDR2 YYEEEE. V shed 0 bases and J shed 4 bases, with 2 bases lying between them. The CDR3 has 12 amino acids. This CDR3 is CASSLGGNTIYF. The CDR3 region has the DNA TGTGCCAGCAGCTTGGGGGGAAACACCATATATTTT. Full variable domain (outside the CDR3, taken from reference TRBV5-6 and TRBJ1-3): DAGVTQSPTHLIKTRGQQVTLRCSPKSGHDTVSWYQQALGQGPQFIFQYYEEEERQRGNFPDRFSGHQFPNYSSELNVNALLLGDSALYLCASSLGGNTIYFGEGSWLTVV.

The chain carries TRBV28 and TRBJ1-6; D possibly corresponds to TRBD1 (6 bases). The CDR3 sequence is 17 residues long. Germline assignment: CDR1 MDHEN and CDR2 SYDVKM. Trimming took 2 bases from V and 6 from J, leaving 17 bases between them. The CDR3 DNA sequence: TGTGCCAGCAGTTTAGATAGGGGGTCGGCGCTTAATTCACCCCTCCACTTT. Its protein product is CASSLDRGSALNSPLHF.

The V and J genes are TRBV19 and TRBJ1-6, with D possibly matching TRBD1 (5 bases). The V and J ends lost 6 bases and 9 bases respectively, with 15 bases between them. Germline lookup yields CDR1 LNHDA and CDR2 SQIVND (reference sequence). The CDR3 length is 14 residues. Written as DNA, the CDR3 is TGTGCCAGTAGCCCCGGGGGGGGGATTTCACCCCTCCACTTT. Its protein product is CASSPGGGISPLHF.

V and J are TRBV18 and TRBJ2-7, with a possible D match to TRBD1 (6 bases). CDR1 and CDR2 (germline): KGHSH, LQKENI. The CDR3 is 15 amino acids. V was clipped by 3 bases and J by 0 bases, with 12 bases between them. The CDR3 DNA is TGTGCCAGCTCACCGGTACAGGGTCTCTCCTACGAGCAGTACTTC. Amino acids: CASSPVQGLSYEQYF.

This chain connects TRBV27 to TRBJ1-2, with D possibly matching TRBD1 (6 bases). Germline CDR1 reads MNHEY; CDR2 reads SMNVEV (reference sequence). This CDR3 region has 13 residues. V lost 4 bases and J lost 2, with 8 bases in between. The CDR3, as DNA: TGTGCCAGCAGTTGGCAGGGGAACTATGGCTACACCTTC. Encoded protein: CASSWQGNYGYTF.

V is TRBV19 and J is TRBJ2-1; TRBD1 agrees at 10 bases. V was pared by 7 bases and J by 6 bases, with 12 bases of the junction left unmatched. CDR1 and CDR2 (germline): LNHDA, SQIVND (reference sequence). The CDR3 runs to 16 residues. Written as DNA, the CDR3 is TGTGCCAGTATTCCCGGAGGGACAGGGGTCGTCAATGAGCAGTTCTTC. This codes for CASIPGGTGVVNEQFF.

The rearrangement uses TRBV11-2 and TRBJ2-2; the D gene is possibly TRBD1 (6 bases). From germline, CDR1 is SGHAT and CDR2 FQNNGV. Trimming left V 7 bases short and J 1 base short, with 7 bases between. CDR3 length equals 13 residues. Here the CDR3 DNA reads TGTGCCAGCAAGGACAGGAACACCGGGGAGCTGTTTTTT. Its translation: CASKDRNTGELFF. The variable domain in full, with the rest retrieved from reference TRBV11-2 and TRBJ2-2, is EAGVAQSPRYKIIEKRQSVAFWCNPISGHATLYWYQQILGQGPKLLIQFQNNGVVDDSQLPKDRFSAERLKGVDSTLKIQPAKLEDSAVYLCASKDRNTGELFFGEGSRLTVL.

V is TRBV7-2 and J is TRBJ2-7; 10 nucleotides align to TRBD1. Losses at the gene ends were 7 bases for V and 7 bases for J; bases not matched to a gene: 16. Germline-derived CDR1 and CDR2 are SGHTA and FQGNSA. This CDR3 contains 16 residues. The CDR3 DNA follows: TGTGCCAGCAACCCTGGAGCGGGACAGGGGTTTTTGGAGCAGTACTTC. Its translation: CASNPGAGQGFLEQYF.

The rearrangement links TRBV9 to TRBJ1-2; possible D gene TRBD1, 6 bases. CDR1 and CDR2 (germline): SGDLS, YYNGEE. V dropped 3 bases and J dropped 8 bases, with 11 bases sitting between them. CDR3 length: 12 residues. CDR3 loop: CASSEQGWGYTF. The DNA for the CDR3 is TGTGCCAGCAGCGAACAGGGTTGGGGCTACACCTTC.

The chain links TRBV6-4 to TRBJ2-3, with 7 bases lining up with TRBD2. The CDR3 runs 13 residues. Germline loops: CDR1 MRHNA, CDR2 SNTAGT. The trim removed 4 bases at V and 12 bases at J, leaving 10 bases unmatched. The CDR3 coding sequence is TGTGCCAGCAGTGGGGGGGGTCGGTCCCCCCAGTATTTT. It specifies CASSGGGRSPQYF.

The rearrangement links TRBV4-3 to TRBJ2-1, with TRBD2 matching over 10 bases. CDR1 and CDR2 from the germline V gene are LGHNA and YSLEER. V shed 0 bases, J shed 5 bases, and the junction held 16 bases outside the gene matches. There are 20 residues in the CDR3. CDR3 sequence: CASSQDTLAGESSRHNEQFF. The CDR3 DNA reads TGCGCCAGCAGCCAAGATACCCTAGCGGGAGAGTCGAGCCGTCACAATGAGCAGTTCTTC.

V usage is TRBV7-9 and J usage is TRBJ1-5, with 7 nucleotides matching TRBD1. There are 16 residues in the CDR3. CDR1 SEHNR and CDR2 FQNEAQ come from the germline V gene (reference sequence). V dropped 1 base and J dropped 3; count of bases not matched to a gene: 6. The CDR3: CASSLGRGYDNQPQHF. In DNA form, the CDR3 reads TGTGCCAGCAGCTTAGGCAGGGGGTACGACAATCAGCCCCAGCATTTT. Full variable domain (rest looked up from reference TRBV7-9 and TRBJ1-5): DTGVSQNPRHKITKRGQNVTFRCDPISEHNRLYWYRQTLGQGPEFLTYFQNEAQLEKSRLLSDRFSAERPKGSFSTLEIQRTEQGDSAMYLCASSLGRGYDNQPQHFGDGTRLSIL.

This rearrangement joins TRBV28 to TRBJ2-7; no firm D call. The V gene's germline CDR1 is MDHEN and CDR2 SYDVKM. The V end lost 3 bases, the J end lost 0 bases, and 0 bases lay between the germline ends. CDR3 length: 11 amino acids. CDR3 in amino acids: CASSFSYEQYF. The CDR3 DNA follows: TGTGCCAGCAGTTTCTCCTACGAGCAGTACTTC.

This clone was detected once. The rearrangement links TRBV25-1 to TRBJ2-1; possible D gene TRBD2, 6 bases. CDR1 is MGHDK, CDR2 SYGVNS, per germline. The V gene lost 8 bases and the J gene lost 6 bases, with 23 bases spanning the gap. The CDR3 loop spans 16 amino acids. CDR3 coding DNA: TGTGCCAGCTCCCCCATATACGGGAGCTCCGGCAATGAGCAGTTCTTC. This codes for CASSPIYGSSGNEQFF. The whole variable domain, filled in from reference TRBV25-1 and TRBJ2-1, reads EADIYQTPRYLVIGTGKKITLECSQTMGHDKMYWYQQDPGMELHLIHYSYGVNSTEKGDLSSESTVSRIRTEHFPLTLESARPSHTSQYLCASSPIYGSSGNEQFFGPGTRLTVL.

This clone showed up just once. The CDR3 is CASSPGTGGREQYF. The CDR3 region has the DNA TGCGCCAGCAGCCCCGGGACAGGGGGAAGAGAGCAGTACTTC. This chain uses TRBV4-3 with TRBJ2-7, with 11 bases matching TRBD1. J gave up 7 bases and V 4 bases, and 6 bases lay outside the gene matches. CDR3 length equals 14 residues. The germline CDR1 and CDR2 sequences are LGHNA and YSLEER.

The genes are TRBV19 and TRBJ1-3, with D unclear. Between the trimmed V and J ends, which lost 8 bases and 2 bases, there was a span of 10 bases. The CDR3 spans 13 residues. The germline V gene encodes CDR1 LNHDA and CDR2 SQIVND (reference sequence). DNA of the CDR3: TGTGCCAGTGGGTCGGGAACTGGAAACACCATATATTTT. This translates into CASGSGTGNTIYF.

The rearrangement uses TRBV11-2 and TRBJ2-1; the match to TRBD1 covers 7 bases. CDR1 and CDR2 from the germline V gene are SGHAT and FQNNGV. V gave up 6 bases and J gave up 4 bases; unmatched junction bases: 9. This CDR3 has 15 amino acids. The CDR3 coding sequence is TGTGCCAGCAGTCCCGGGACAGTGTTGTACAATGAGCAGTTCTTC. Amino acid sequence: CASSPGTVLYNEQFF.

Only one count was recorded for this clone. This chain connects TRBV6-5 to TRBJ1-4; D is unresolved. Looked up from germline, CDR1 is MNHEY and CDR2 is SVGAGI. V was shortened by 0 bases and J by 5 bases, with 10 bases between the two germline ends. The CDR3 extends over 15 amino acids. This CDR3 is CASSYSPELNEKLFF. DNA of the CDR3: TGTGCCAGCAGTTACTCGCCCGAGTTAAATGAAAAACTGTTTTTT.

The J gene is TRBJ1-1, the V gene TRBV7-9; D unresolved. Germline lookup yields CDR1 SEHNR and CDR2 FQNEAQ (reference sequence). V was clipped by 4 bases and J by 1 base, with 7 bases between them. The CDR3 loop spans 13 amino acids. The CDR3 sequence: CASSSEKNTEAFF. CDR3 bases: TGTGCCAGCAGCTCAGAGAAGAACACTGAAGCTTTCTTT.

This clone was seen a handful of times. V is TRBV7-9 and J is TRBJ2-5; 7 bases are a match to TRBD1. The V gene end was trimmed by 8 bases and the J gene end by 7 bases; junction bases not matched to a gene: 7. There are 12 residues in the CDR3. Germline V gene data show CDR1 as SEHNR and CDR2 as FQNEAQ (reference sequence). The CDR3 nucleotides read TGTGCCAGCGGGGGACAGTCGTCGACCCAGTACTTC. Amino acid sequence: CASGGQSSTQYF.

The chain has TRBV28 and TRBJ2-7, with 11 positions matching TRBD1. This CDR3 contains 16 residues. The J segment lost 2 bases and the V segment lost 5 bases, leaving 8 bases of the junction unmatched. Per the germline V gene, CDR1 is MDHEN and CDR2 is SYDVKM. DNA of the CDR3: TGTGCCAGCAGTACCCTGGACAGGGGGCGAACCTACGAGCAGTACTTC. It yields the protein CASSTLDRGRTYEQYF. Variable domain in full (rest from reference TRBV28 and TRBJ2-7): DVKVTQSSRYLVKRTGEKVFLECVQDMDHENMFWYRQDPGLGLRLIYFSYDVKMKEKGDIPEGYSVSREKKERFSLILESASTNQTSMYLCASSTLDRGRTYEQYFGPGTRLTVT.

V usage is TRBV19 and J usage is TRBJ2-7; 8 bases fit TRBD2. CDR3 length equals 16 residues. V lost 5 bases, J lost 0 bases, and 9 bases stayed unmatched. In germline, CDR1 is LNHDA, CDR2 SQIVND (reference sequence). The CDR3 nucleotides read TGTGCCAGTAGTCCCGCCTATAGCGGGGACTCCTACGAGCAGTACTTC. Residues: CASSPAYSGDSYEQYF. The full variable domain, rest sourced from reference TRBV19 and TRBJ2-7, is DGGITQSPKYLFRKEGQNVTLSCEQNLNHDAMYWYRQDPGQGLRLIYYSQIVNDFQKGDIAEGYSVSREKKESFPLTVTSAQKNPTAFYLCASSPAYSGDSYEQYFGPGTRLTVT.

The CDR3 nucleotides are TGCGCCAGCAGCCAAGCGTCTCGACCTACTGAAGCTTTCTTT. It codes for CASSQASRPTEAFF. The rearrangement uses TRBV4-3 and TRBJ1-1; unclear D gene. CDR3 length equals 14 residues. The V gene's germline CDR1 is LGHNA and CDR2 YSLEER. The V gene lost 1 base and the J gene lost 5 bases, with 11 bases spanning the gap.

The rearrangement uses TRBV10-3 and TRBJ1-1; no reliable D call. There are 13 residues in the CDR3. Trimming shortened V by 3 bases and J by 1 base, and 6 bases separated the two germline ends. From germline, CDR1 is ENHRY and CDR2 SYGVKD. The CDR3 DNA is TGTGCCATCAGTGAACCCGGGAACACTGAAGCTTTCTTT. Protein sequence: CAISEPGNTEAFF.

This clone appeared once. For the CDR3, the DNA is TGTGCCAGCCGGGACAGTCGTGGGGCCTTCGAGCAGTACTTC. Its protein is CASRDSRGAFEQYF. The rearrangement joins TRBV7-8 to TRBJ2-7; 7 bases fit TRBD1. The V gene end was trimmed by 8 bases and the J gene end by 6 bases; junction bases not matched to a gene: 13. In germline, CDR1 is SGHVS, CDR2 FQNEAQ. The CDR3 contains 14 residues.